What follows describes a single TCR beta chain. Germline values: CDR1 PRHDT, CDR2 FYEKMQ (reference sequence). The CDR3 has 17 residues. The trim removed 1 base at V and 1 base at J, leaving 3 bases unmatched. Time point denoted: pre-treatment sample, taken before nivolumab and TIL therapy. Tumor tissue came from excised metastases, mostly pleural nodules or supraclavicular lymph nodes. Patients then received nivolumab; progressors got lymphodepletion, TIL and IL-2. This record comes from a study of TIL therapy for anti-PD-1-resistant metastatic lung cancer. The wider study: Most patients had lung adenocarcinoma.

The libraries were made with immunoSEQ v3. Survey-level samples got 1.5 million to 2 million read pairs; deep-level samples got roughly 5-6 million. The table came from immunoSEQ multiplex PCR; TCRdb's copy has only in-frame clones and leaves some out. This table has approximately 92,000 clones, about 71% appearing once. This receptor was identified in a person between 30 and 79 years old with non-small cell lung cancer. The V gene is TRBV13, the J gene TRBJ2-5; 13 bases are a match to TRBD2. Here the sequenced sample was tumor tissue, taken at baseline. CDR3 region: CASSLARLAGGQETQYF. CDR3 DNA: TGTGCCAGCAGCTTAGCCCGACTAGCGGGGGGCCAAGAGACCCAGTACTTC.